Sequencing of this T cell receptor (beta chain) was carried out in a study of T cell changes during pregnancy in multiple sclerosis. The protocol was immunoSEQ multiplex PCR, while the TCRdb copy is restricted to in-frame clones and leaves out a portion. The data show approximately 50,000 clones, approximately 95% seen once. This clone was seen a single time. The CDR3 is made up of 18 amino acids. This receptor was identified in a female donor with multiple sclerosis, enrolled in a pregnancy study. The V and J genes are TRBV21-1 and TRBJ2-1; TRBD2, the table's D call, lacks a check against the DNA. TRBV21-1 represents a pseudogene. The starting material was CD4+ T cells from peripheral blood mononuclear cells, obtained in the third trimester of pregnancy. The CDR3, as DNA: TGTGCCAGCAGCAAAGCCGATAGGAGGGCGGGCCCCTACAATGAGCAGTTCTTC. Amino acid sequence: CASSKADRRAGPYNEQFF.